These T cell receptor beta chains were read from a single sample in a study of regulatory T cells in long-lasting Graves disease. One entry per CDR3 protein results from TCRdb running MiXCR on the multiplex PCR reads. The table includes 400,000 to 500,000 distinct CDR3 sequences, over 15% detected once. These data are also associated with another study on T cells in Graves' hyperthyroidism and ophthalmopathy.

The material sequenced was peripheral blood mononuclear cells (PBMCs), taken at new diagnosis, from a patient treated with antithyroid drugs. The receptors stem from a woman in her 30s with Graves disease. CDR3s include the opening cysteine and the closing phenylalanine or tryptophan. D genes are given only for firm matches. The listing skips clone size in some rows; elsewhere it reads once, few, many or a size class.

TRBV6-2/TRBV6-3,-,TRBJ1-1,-,TGTGCCAGCAGTTACGGAGGGTTCCGCGGCACTGAAGCTTTCTTT,CASSYGGFRGTEAFF
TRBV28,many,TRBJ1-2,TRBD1,TGTGCCAGCAACCCGAGTACGGGACAGGGCTATGGCTACACCTTC,CASNPSTGQGYGYTF
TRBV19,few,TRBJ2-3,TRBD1,TGTGCCACTCCCCCCGGGACAGGTATGCAGTATTTT,CATPPGTGMQYF
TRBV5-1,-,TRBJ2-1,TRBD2,TGCGCCAGCAGCTTCGGACTAGCGCGGGATGAGCAGTTCTTC,CASSFGLARDEQFF
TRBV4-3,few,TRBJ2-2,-,TGCGCCAGCAGCCAAGTTGCCATGTCAGGCGGGGAGCTGTTTTTT,CASSQVAMSGGELFF
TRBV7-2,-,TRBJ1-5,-,TGTGCCAGCAGCCTCGGGGGAGGGGGAATTAGCAATCAGCCCCAGCATTTT,CASSLGGGGISNQPQHF
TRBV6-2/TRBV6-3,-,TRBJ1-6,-,TGTGCCAGCAGTTACTCATTCCAGGAGAATCATTCACCCCTCCACTTT,CASSYSFQENHSPLHF
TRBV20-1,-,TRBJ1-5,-,TGCAGTGCTAGAGATTGGGGTCAGCCCCAGCATTTT,CSARDWGQPQHF
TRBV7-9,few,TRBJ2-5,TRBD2,TGTGCCAGCAGCTTTCCTGTCATAGCGGGAGGAGGGGAGACCCAGTACTTC,CASSFPVIAGGGETQYF
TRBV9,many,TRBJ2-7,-,TGTGCCAGCAGCCCCCGAGGTCCACGGAGCTCCTACGAGCAGTACTTC,CASSPRGPRSSYEQYF
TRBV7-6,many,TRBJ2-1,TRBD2,TGTGCCAGCAGCTTAGCGGGGGGGTCTATGGAGCAGTTCTTC,CASSLAGGSMEQFF
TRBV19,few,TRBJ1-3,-,TGTGCCAGTAGTACGACGGTAAACTCTGGAAACACCATATATTTT,CASSTTVNSGNTIYF
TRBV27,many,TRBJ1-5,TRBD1,TGTGCCAGCGCCGGGACAGGGAATCAGCCCCAGCATTTT,CASAGTGNQPQHF
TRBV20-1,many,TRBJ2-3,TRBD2,TGCAGTGGGGCGGGAGGTGGCACAGATACGCAGTATTTT,CSGAGGGTDTQYF
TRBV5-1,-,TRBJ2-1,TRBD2,TGCGCCAGCAGCTTCGAACTAGCGGGAGCTAATGAGCAGTTCTTC,CASSFELAGANEQFF
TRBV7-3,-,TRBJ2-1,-,TGTGCCAGCAGCTTAACGGGACCGAATACCAATGAGCAGTTCTTC,CASSLTGPNTNEQFF
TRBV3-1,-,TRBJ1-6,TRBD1,TGTGCCAGCAGCCAAACAGGGGCTAATTCACCCCTCCACTTT,CASSQTGANSPLHF
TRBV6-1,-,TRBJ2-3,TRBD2,TGTGCCAGTTGCTCACACGGGGGCTCTAGCGGGAGGTCAGATACGCAGTATTTT,CASCSHGGSSGRSDTQYF
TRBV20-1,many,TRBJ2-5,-,TGCAGTGCTAGAGAAAGGGGGTCACCCCAGGAGACCCAGTACTTC,CSARERGSPQETQYF
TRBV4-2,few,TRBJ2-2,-,TGTGCCAGCAGCCAAGATCCGGGACCTGCCACCGGGGAGCTGTTTTTT,CASSQDPGPATGELFF
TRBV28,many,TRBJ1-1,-,TGTGCCAGCAGTTTACTTCAGAAGGAAGCTTTCTTT,CASSLLQKEAFF
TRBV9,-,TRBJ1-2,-,TGTGCCAGCAGCGTAGAAGTTGAGGGGAGCTATGGCTACACCTTC,CASSVEVEGSYGYTF
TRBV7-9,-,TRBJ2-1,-,TGTGCCAGCAGCTTAACGGCTACCCGATCCTCCTACAATGAGCAGTTCTTC,CASSLTATRSSYNEQFF
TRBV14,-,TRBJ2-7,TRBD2,TGTGCCAGCAGCCGGACTAGCGGGAACACCTACGAGCAGTACTTC,CASSRTSGNTYEQYF
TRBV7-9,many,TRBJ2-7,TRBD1,TGTGCCAGCAGCAAGGACAGGGACTCCTACGAGCAGTACTTC,CASSKDRDSYEQYF
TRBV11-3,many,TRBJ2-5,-,TGTGCCAGCAGCTTAGGTGTGGGCCCCCAAGAGACCCAGTACTTC,CASSLGVGPQETQYF
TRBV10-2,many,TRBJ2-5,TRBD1,TGCGCCAGCCTCCGGGACAGGGACAGGGAGACCCAGTACTTC,CASLRDRDRETQYF
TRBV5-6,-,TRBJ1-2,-,TGTGCCAGCAGCTCCCGTCCAAAACCTTATGGCTACACCTTC,CASSSRPKPYGYTF
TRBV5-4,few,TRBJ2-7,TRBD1,TGTGCCAGCAGCTTCCCCGGGACAGGGAAATCCGGCGAGCAGTACTTC,CASSFPGTGKSGEQYF
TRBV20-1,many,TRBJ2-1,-,TGCAGTGCTAGAGTAAGTCCCAGAGCCTACAATGAGCAGTTCTTC,CSARVSPRAYNEQFF
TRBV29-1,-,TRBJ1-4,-,TGCAGCGTTGGAGAGTTTGAAAAACTGTTTTTT,CSVGEFEKLFF
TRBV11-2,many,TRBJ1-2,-,TGTGCCAGCAGCTTAGAGATTGGCTACACCTTC,CASSLEIGYTF
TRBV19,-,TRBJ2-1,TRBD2,TGTGCCAGTAGTATAGATGCGGGACTAGGGATATACAATGAGCAGTTCTTC,CASSIDAGLGIYNEQFF
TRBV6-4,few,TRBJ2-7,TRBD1,TGTGCCAGCAGTGGGACAGGGAAGATGATCTACGAGCAGTACTTC,CASSGTGKMIYEQYF
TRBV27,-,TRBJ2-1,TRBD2,TGTGCCAACAGTTTAAGGCTAGCGGGGTACAATGAGCAGTTCTTC,CANSLRLAGYNEQFF
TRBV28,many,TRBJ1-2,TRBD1,TGTGCCAGCAGTCCCCCAGGGGGTGATCGAGGCTACACCTTC,CASSPPGGDRGYTF
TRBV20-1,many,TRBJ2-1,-,TGCAGTGCTAGTTCTGCGAGGAATGAGCAGTTCTTC,CSASSARNEQFF